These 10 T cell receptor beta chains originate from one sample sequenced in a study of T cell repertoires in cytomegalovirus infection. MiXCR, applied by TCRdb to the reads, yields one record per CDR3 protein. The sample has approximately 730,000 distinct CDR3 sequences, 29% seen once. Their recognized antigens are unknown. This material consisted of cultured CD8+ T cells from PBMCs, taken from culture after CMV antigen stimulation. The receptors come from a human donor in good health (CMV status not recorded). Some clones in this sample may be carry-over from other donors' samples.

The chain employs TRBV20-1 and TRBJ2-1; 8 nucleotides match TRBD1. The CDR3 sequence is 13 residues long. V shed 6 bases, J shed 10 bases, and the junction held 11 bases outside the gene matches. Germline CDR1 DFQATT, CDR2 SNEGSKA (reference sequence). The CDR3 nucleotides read TGCAGTGCCAGGGGGCCTAATGACAGCGAGCAGTTCTTC. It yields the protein CSARGPNDSEQFF.

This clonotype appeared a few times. The CDR3 here is CASSPAGSNLYGYTF. CDR3 in DNA: TGTGCCAGCAGTCCCGCCGGGTCAAACCTCTATGGCTACACCTTC. The chain combines TRBV27 with TRBJ1-2, with D uncertain. The CDR3 runs to 15 residues. The germline V gene has CDR1 MNHEY and CDR2 SMNVEV (reference sequence). The germline V and J ends were trimmed by 5 bases and 4 bases, with 17 bases remaining between them.

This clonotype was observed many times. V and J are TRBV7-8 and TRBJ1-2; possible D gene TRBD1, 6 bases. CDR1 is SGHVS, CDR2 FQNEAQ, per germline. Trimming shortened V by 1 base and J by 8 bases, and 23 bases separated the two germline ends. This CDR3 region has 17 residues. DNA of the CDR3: TGTGCCAGCAGCTTAGGGTCGGAGGGGGTCGTTTCTTGGGGCTACACCTTC. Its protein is CASSLGSEGVVSWGYTF.

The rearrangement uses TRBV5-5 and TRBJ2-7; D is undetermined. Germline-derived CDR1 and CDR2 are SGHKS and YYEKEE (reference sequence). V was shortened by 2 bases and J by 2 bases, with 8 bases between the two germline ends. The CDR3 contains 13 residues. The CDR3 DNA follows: TGTGCCAGCAGCTTAGAAACAGCCTACGAGCAGTACGTC. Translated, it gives CASSLETAYEQYV.

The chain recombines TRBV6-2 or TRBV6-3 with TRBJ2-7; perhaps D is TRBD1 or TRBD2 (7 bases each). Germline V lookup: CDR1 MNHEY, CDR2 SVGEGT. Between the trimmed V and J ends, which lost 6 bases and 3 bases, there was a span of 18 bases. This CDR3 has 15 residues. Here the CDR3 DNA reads TGTGCCAGCAGATCCGACAGGGAGGGGATCTACGAGCAGTACTTC. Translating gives CASRSDREGIYEQYF.

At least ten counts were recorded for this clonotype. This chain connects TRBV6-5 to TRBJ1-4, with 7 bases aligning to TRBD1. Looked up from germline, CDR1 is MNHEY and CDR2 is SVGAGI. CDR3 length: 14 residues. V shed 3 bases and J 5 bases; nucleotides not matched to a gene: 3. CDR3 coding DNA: TGTGCCAGCAGTTATGACAGGGCCAATGAAAAACTGTTTTTT. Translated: CASSYDRANEKLFF.

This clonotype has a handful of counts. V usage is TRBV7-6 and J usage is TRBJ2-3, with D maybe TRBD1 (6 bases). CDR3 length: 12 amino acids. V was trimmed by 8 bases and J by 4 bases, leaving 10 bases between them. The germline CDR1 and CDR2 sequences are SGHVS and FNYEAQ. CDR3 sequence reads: CASATGADTQYF. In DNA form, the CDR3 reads TGTGCCAGCGCGACAGGCGCAGATACGCAGTATTTT. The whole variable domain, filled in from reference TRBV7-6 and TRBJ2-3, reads GAGVSQSPRYKVTKRGQDVALRCDPISGHVSLYWYRQALGQGPEFLTYFNYEAQQDKSGLPNDRFSAERPEGSISTLTIQRTEQRDSAMYRCASATGADTQYFGPGTRLTVL.

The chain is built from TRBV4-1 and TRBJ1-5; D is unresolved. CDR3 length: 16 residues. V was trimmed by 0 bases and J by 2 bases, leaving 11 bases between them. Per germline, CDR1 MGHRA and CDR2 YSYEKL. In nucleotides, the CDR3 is TGCGCCAGCAGCCAAGATTCGGGTTTGGGCAATCAGCCCCAGCATTTT. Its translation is CASSQDSGLGNQPQHF.

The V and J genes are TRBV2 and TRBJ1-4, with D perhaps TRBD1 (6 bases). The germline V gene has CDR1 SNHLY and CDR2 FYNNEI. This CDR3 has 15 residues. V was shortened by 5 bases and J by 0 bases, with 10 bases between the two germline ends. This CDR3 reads CASSRDTSTNEKLFF. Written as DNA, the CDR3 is TGTGCCAGCAGTCGGGACACCTCAACTAATGAAAAACTGTTTTTT.

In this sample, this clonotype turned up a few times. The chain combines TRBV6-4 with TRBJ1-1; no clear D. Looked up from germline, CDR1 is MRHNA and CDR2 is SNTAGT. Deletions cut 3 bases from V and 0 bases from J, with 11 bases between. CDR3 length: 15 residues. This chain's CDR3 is CASSEYPGLNTEAFF. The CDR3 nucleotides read TGTGCCAGCAGTGAATATCCCGGATTGAACACTGAAGCTTTCTTT.